This TCR beta chain emerged from a study of T cells in Graves' hyperthyroidism and ophthalmopathy. The length of the CDR3 is 14 residues. The V gene's germline CDR1 is KGHDR and CDR2 SFDVKD. Germline trimming cut 4 bases from V and 11 bases from J; bases unmatched to any gene: 10. Researchers took RNA transcripts and amplified the TCR beta CDR3 regions from them. During a first-round RT-PCR of the TCR CDR3, the HTBI primer set was used. TCRdb independently ran MiXCR on the multiplex PCR reads; one entry per CDR3 protein. The table has 560,000 or so distinct CDR3 sequences, 46% seen once. Sequenced: peripheral blood or thyroid tissue (not recorded which). V is TRBV24-1 and J is TRBJ1-5; 7 bases align to TRBD1. This receptor was identified in a woman aged 18 to 35 with Graves' hyperthyroidism. The CDR3 region is CATSETTGTETQHF. The CDR3 bases are TGTGCCACCAGTGAAACGACAGGGACAGAGACCCAGCATTTT.